This T cell receptor beta chain stems from a study of blood T cell repertoires in COVID-19. About the research overall: Some COVID-19 samples were acute and others convalescent; all came from the United States, Italy and Spain. Sources were T cells, B-cell-depleted T cells, or PBMCs; the material itself was cDNA or gDNA.

Original analysis: It was from reference gene primer amplification that nucleated cell counts were estimated. The method was immunoSEQ multiplex PCR; TCRdb's version includes in-frame clones alone and lacks a portion of them. The DNA gave D and trimming, while V, J and clone size come from that table. This sample carries approximately 210,000 clones, 84% of them seen once, and the ten largest clones take around 7.3%. This receptor was obtained from a woman between 50 and 59 years old with active or convalescent COVID-19. The specimen was peripheral blood.

The CDR3 coding sequence is TGTGCCAGCAGCTTGTCAGGGGGAGAGACCCAGTACTTC. This encodes CASSLSGGETQYF. The chain links TRBV5-4 to TRBJ2-5; TRBD1 aligns across 7 bases. V gave up 1 base and J gave up 4 bases; unmatched junction bases: 1. Germline CDR1 is SGHNT and CDR2 is YYREEE (reference sequence). This CDR3 is built from 13 residues.